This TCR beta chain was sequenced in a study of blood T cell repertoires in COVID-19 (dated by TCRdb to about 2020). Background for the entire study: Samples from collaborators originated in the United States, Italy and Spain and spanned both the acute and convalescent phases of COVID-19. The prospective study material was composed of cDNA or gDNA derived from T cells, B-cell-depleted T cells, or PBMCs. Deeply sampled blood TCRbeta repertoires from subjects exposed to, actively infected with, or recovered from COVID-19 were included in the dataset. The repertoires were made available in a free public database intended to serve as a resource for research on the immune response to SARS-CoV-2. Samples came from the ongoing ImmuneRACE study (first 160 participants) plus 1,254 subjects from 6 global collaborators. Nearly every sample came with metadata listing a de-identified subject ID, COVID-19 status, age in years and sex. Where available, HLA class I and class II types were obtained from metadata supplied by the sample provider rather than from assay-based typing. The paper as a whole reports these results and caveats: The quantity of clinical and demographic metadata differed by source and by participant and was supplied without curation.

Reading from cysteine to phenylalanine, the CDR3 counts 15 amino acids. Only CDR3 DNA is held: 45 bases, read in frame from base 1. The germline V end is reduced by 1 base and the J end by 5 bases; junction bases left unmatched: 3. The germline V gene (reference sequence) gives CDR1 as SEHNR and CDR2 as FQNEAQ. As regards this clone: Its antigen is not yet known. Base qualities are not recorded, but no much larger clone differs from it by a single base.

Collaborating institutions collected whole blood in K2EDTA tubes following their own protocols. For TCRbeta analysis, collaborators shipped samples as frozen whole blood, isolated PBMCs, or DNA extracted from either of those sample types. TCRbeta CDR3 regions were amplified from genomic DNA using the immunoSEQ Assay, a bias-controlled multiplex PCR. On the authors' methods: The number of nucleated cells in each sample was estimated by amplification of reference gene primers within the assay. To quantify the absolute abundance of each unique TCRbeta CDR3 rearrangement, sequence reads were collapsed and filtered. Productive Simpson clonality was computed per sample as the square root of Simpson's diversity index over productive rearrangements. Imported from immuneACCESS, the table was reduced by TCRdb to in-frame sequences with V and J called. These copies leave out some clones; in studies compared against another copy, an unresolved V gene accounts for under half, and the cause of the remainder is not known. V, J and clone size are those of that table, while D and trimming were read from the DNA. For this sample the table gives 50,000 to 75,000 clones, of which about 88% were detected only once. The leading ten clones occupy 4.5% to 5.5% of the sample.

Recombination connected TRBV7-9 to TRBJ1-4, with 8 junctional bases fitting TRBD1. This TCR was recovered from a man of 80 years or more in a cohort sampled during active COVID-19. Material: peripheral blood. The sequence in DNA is TGTGCCAGCAGCTTAGACAGGGGGAAGAATGAAAAACTGTTTTTT. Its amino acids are CASSLDRGKNEKLFF.